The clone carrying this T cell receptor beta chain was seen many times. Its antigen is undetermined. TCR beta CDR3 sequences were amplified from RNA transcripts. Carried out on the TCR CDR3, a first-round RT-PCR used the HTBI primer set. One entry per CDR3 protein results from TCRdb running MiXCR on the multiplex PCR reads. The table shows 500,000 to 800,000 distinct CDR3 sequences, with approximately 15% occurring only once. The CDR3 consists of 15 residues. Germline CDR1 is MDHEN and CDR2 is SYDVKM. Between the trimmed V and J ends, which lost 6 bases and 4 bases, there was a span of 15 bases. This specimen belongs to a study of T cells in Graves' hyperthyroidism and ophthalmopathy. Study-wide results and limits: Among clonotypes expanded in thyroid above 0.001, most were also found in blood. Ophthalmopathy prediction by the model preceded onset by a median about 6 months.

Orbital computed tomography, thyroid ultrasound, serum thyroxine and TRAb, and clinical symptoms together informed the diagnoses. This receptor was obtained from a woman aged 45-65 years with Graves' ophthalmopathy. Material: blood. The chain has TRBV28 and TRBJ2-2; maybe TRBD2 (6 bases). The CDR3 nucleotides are TGTGCCAGCAGGATCCCCGGGACTCCCACCGGGGAGCTGTTTTTT. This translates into CASRIPGTPTGELFF.